Below, 25 T cell receptor beta chains from the same sample are listed, as sequenced in a study of blood T cell repertoires in COVID-19. Assay: immunoSEQ multiplex PCR; the TCRdb copy retains only in-frame clones and omits some. The sample contains 150,000 to 200,000 clones, 65% to 85% of which appear only once. Sequences were obtained from peripheral blood. The receptors here all came from a human donor with acute or convalescent COVID-19. The donor label of this sample is uncertain.

V gene TRBV6-1 combines with J gene TRBJ2-5; 12 nucleotides agree with TRBD2. With 4 bases clipped from V and 4 bases from J, the junction kept 7 bases outside the gene matches. Germline CDR1 MNHNS, CDR2 SASEGT. CDR3 length: 16 residues. The CDR3 DNA follows: TGTGCCAGCAGTGTCTCGACTAGCGGGAGAGGAGAGACCCAGTACTTC. Translation gives CASSVSTSGRGETQYF.

This clone was recorded a few times. The chain has TRBV9 and TRBJ2-7; D is possibly TRBD2 (5 bases). This CDR3 contains 15 residues. V gave up 0 bases and J gave up 8 bases, with 18 bases separating them. Germline lookup yields CDR1 SGDLS and CDR2 YYNGEE. CDR3 in DNA: TGTGCCAGCAGCGTAGGTGAGGGCCTGGATGGAAAGCAGTACTTC. The encoded protein is CASSVGEGLDGKQYF.

The chain couples TRBV5-1 to TRBJ2-7, with D unresolved. Germline V lookup: CDR1 SGHRS, CDR2 YFSETQ. V shed 4 bases and J shed 6 bases, with 11 bases lying between them. There are 12 residues in the CDR3. The CDR3, as DNA: TGCGCCAGCAGCCGGTGGTCGGTCGAGCAGTACTTC. Its protein is CASSRWSVEQYF. Variable domain in full (rest from reference TRBV5-1 and TRBJ2-7): KAGVTQTPRYLIKTRGQQVTLSCSPISGHRSVSWYQQTPGQGLQFLFEYFSETQRNKGNFPGRFSGRQFSNSRSEMNVSTLELGDSALYLCASSRWSVEQYFGPGTRLTVT.

The chain carries TRBV7-3 and TRBJ2-2; 10 nucleotides match TRBD2. The V segment lost 5 bases and the J segment 5 bases; nucleotides outside the gene matches: 8. In germline, CDR1 is SGHTA, CDR2 FQGTGA. There are 16 residues in the CDR3. The CDR3 sequence: CASSPGASGRTGELFF. DNA for the CDR3: TGTGCCAGCAGCCCAGGGGCTAGCGGGAGAACCGGGGAGCTGTTTTTT.

The CDR3 bases are TGCGCCAGCAGTGAGCTGGACAGGGGAGGCGATGAGCAGTTCTTC. Translating it yields CASSELDRGGDEQFF. The chain has TRBV10-1 and TRBJ2-1; 9 bases agree with TRBD1. Germline CDR1 is WNHNN and CDR2 is SYGVQD (reference sequence). CDR3 length: 15 amino acids. Trimming at V came to 2 bases and at J to 8 bases, leaving 7 bases not matched to a gene.

V and J are TRBV28 and TRBJ1-1, with unresolved D. The CDR3 has 15 amino acids. The germline V gene has CDR1 MDHEN and CDR2 SYDVKM. Deletions cut 2 bases from V and 1 base from J, with 11 bases between. For the CDR3, the DNA is TGTGCCAGCAGTTTACCGGTGCCCACGAACACTGAAGCTTTCTTT. It encodes CASSLPVPTNTEAFF.

The rearrangement links TRBV4-1 to TRBJ2-6; 12 bases match TRBD1. Germline trimming cut 5 bases from V and 3 bases from J; bases unmatched to any gene: 8. CDR1 and CDR2 (germline): MGHRA, YSYEKL. The CDR3 contains 18 residues. The CDR3 loop is CASSTTGQGAGGANVLTF. In DNA, the CDR3 is TGCGCCAGCAGCACAACGGGACAGGGGGCTGGTGGGGCCAACGTCCTGACTTTC.

The chain combines TRBV11-2 with TRBJ1-2; no clear D gene. The germline V and J ends were trimmed by 5 bases and 5 bases, with 9 bases remaining between them. The CDR3 covers 12 residues. Germline V lookup: CDR1 SGHAT, CDR2 FQNNGV. The CDR3 here is CASSPVEYGYTF. The CDR3 DNA reads TGTGCCAGCAGCCCGGTAGAGTATGGCTACACCTTC.

V gene TRBV7-3 combines with J gene TRBJ2-3; TRBD2 agrees at 7 bases. CDR3 length: 15 residues. The trim removed 2 bases at V and 3 bases at J, leaving 5 bases unmatched. Germline CDR1 is SGHTA and CDR2 is FQGTGA. In DNA, the CDR3 is TGTGCCAGCAGCTTACGCGGGACTATGACAGATACGCAGTATTTT. Translation gives CASSLRGTMTDTQYF.

The chain joins TRBV4-1 to TRBJ2-3, with TRBD2 matching 14 bases. After removal of 2 bases from V and 0 bases from J, the junction contained 10 bases not matched to a gene. This CDR3 is built from 20 residues. The germline CDR1 and CDR2 sequences are MGHRA and YSYEKL. DNA of the CDR3: TGCGCCAGCAGCCAACCCCCAGGGACTAGCGGGGGACCTAGCACAGATACGCAGTATTTT. It yields the protein CASSQPPGTSGGPSTDTQYF.

The V and J genes are TRBV2 and TRBJ1-2, with D uncertain. The CDR3 extends over 14 amino acids. The V and J ends lost 8 bases and 4 bases respectively, with 17 bases between them. Per the germline V gene, CDR1 is SNHLY and CDR2 is FYNNEI. CDR3 in DNA: TGTGCCAGCCTAGACGGACTCTCTCTCTATGGCTACACCTTC. It specifies CASLDGLSLYGYTF.

The rearrangement uses TRBV5-6 and TRBJ1-1, with D perhaps TRBD1 (6 bases). The CDR3 is made up of 15 amino acids. CDR1 and CDR2 from the germline V gene are SGHDT and YYEEEE. Trimming took 2 bases from V and 3 from J, leaving 14 bases between them. For the CDR3, the DNA is TGTGCCAGCAGCTTCGGACAGAGATTTTACACTGAAGCTTTCTTT. Translation: CASSFGQRFYTEAFF.

The V call is TRBV4-2, the J call TRBJ2-1, with unresolved D. This CDR3 contains 16 residues. V lost 1 base and J lost 0, with 10 bases in between. The V gene's germline CDR1 is LGHNA and CDR2 YNFKEQ. CDR3 in DNA: TGTGCCAGCAGCCAAGCAAACCCCGGCTCCTACAATGAGCAGTTCTTC. The encoded protein is CASSQANPGSYNEQFF.

This clone occurred once. This chain links TRBV2 with TRBJ1-6; no clear D gene. The V end lost 1 base, the J end lost 1 base, and 14 bases lay between the germline ends. Germline V gene lookup returns CDR1 SNHLY and CDR2 FYNNEI. The CDR3 has 18 residues. The CDR3 loop is CASSEEMGVKSYNSPLHF. As DNA, the CDR3 is TGTGCCAGCAGTGAAGAGATGGGAGTAAAGTCCTATAATTCACCCCTCCACTTT.

The CDR3 nucleotides read TGTGCTAGTGGCCCGGGGGTACCACCCCTCCACTTT. It yields the protein CASGPGVPPLHF. This chain links TRBV12-5 with TRBJ1-6; TRBD1 is a possible D gene (5 bases). CDR3 length: 12 residues. The germline V and J ends were trimmed by 6 bases and 11 bases, with 11 bases remaining between them. In germline, CDR1 is LGHNT, CDR2 FRNRAP. Based on the CDR3 plus reference TRBV12-5 and TRBJ1-6, the full variable domain is DARVTQTPRHKVTEMGQEVTMRCQPILGHNTVFWYRQTMMQGLELLAYFRNRAPLDDSGMPKDRFSAEMPDATLATLKIQPSEPRDSAVYFCASGPGVPPLHFGNGTRLTVT.

The chain links TRBV7-2 to TRBJ2-1, with 7 bases fitting TRBD1. Germline V gene lookup returns CDR1 SGHTA and CDR2 FQGNSA. This CDR3 region has 15 residues. Unmatched junction bases numbered 6, after V lost 1 base and J lost 6 bases. CDR3 in amino acids: CASSLVGGIINEQFF. CDR3 sequence (DNA): TGTGCCAGCAGCTTAGTAGGGGGCATAATCAATGAGCAGTTCTTC.

This clone has only one observation. The gene calls are TRBV9 and TRBJ2-3; 12 bases align to TRBD2. J gave up 8 bases and V 0 bases, and 13 bases lay outside the gene matches. CDR1 is SGDLS and CDR2 is YYNGEE in the germline V gene. The CDR3 length is 18 residues. The CDR3: CASSVAGGTSGLVGTQYF. For the CDR3, the DNA is TGTGCCAGCAGCGTAGCGGGGGGGACTAGCGGGTTAGTAGGTACGCAGTATTTT.

This chain links TRBV19 with TRBJ2-1; 10 bases fit TRBD1. Trimming took 7 bases from V and 8 from J; bases not matched to a gene: 5. CDR3 length: 13 residues. Germline V gene data show CDR1 as LNHDA and CDR2 as SQIVND (reference sequence). In nucleotides, the CDR3 is TGTGCCAGTAAGGGACAGGGGAAGGATGAGCAGTTCTTC. It specifies CASKGQGKDEQFF.

V is TRBV15 and J is TRBJ2-1; no definite D call. The CDR3 extends over 12 amino acids. Germline V lookup: CDR1 LNHNV, CDR2 YYDKDF (reference sequence). Trimming cost V 5 bases and J 3 bases, with 5 bases left between them. CDR3 nucleotides: TGTGCCACCAGCCAGCGCTACAATGAGCAGTTCTTC. Translation gives CATSQRYNEQFF. The full variable domain, completed using reference TRBV15 and TRBJ2-1, is DAMVIQNPRYQVTQFGKPVTLSCSQTLNHNVMYWYQQKSSQAPKLLFHYYDKDFNNEADTPDNFQSRRPNTSFCFLDIRSPGLGDTAMYLCATSQRYNEQFFGPGTRLTVL.

The rearrangement joins TRBV5-1 to TRBJ2-2, with TRBD1 matching 8 bases. This CDR3 spans 15 amino acids. Per germline, CDR1 SGHRS and CDR2 YFSETQ. V dropped 4 bases and J dropped 6; count of bases not matched to a gene: 8. CDR3 coding DNA: TGCGCCAGCAGCCTCCGGACAGGGACCCCCGGGGAGCTGTTTTTT. As protein: CASSLRTGTPGELFF.

The chain couples TRBV3-1 (or the pseudogene TRBV3-2) to TRBJ2-6; 7 nucleotides agree with TRBD1. The V gene's germline CDR1 is LGHDT and CDR2 YNNKEL (reference sequence). This CDR3 is built from 18 residues. The V and J ends lost 4 bases and 0 bases, in that order; junction bases with no gene match: 9. In nucleotides, the CDR3 is TGTGCCAGCAGCCGGGGGACAGTCCCTATCTCTGGGGCCAACGTCCTGACTTTC. Protein: CASSRGTVPISGANVLTF.

The chain recombines TRBV12-2 with TRBJ1-3. TRBV12-2 is a pseudogene. This CDR3 comprises 20 residues. CDR3 sequence reads: CASRLAQSLLGGHSGNTIYF. CDR3 in DNA: TGTGCAAGTCGCTTAGCGCAGTCTCTCTTGGGGGGGCACTCTGGAAACACCATATATTTT.

The V gene is TRBV5-5, the J gene TRBJ2-7; no firm D call. Germline V gene data show CDR1 as SGHKS and CDR2 as YYEKEE (reference sequence). The CDR3 totals 13 residues. Trimming removed 0 bases from V and 6 bases from J, with 10 bases in between. CDR3 DNA: TGTGCCAGCAGCTTGGGTACCGTTAGCGAGCAGTACTTC. This codes for CASSLGTVSEQYF.

The chain is built from TRBV3-1 (or the pseudogene TRBV3-2) and TRBJ1-2, with D unresolved. CDR1 and CDR2 (germline): LGHDT, YNNKEL (reference sequence). This CDR3 comprises 15 residues. V was cut by 0 bases and J by 4 bases, with 12 bases left in between. CDR3 residues: CASSQEGGGVYGYTF. CDR3 nucleotides: TGTGCCAGCAGCCAAGAAGGAGGCGGGGTCTATGGCTACACCTTC.

V is TRBV19 and J is TRBJ1-1, with a weak D call TRBD1 (5 bases). The germline V gene encodes CDR1 LNHDA and CDR2 SQIVND (reference sequence). V lost 9 bases and J lost 0, with 17 bases in between. The CDR3 length is 15 residues. CDR3 DNA sequence: TGTGCCAGCCGGGACTCCCCCCGGCTGAACACTGAAGCTTTCTTT. This sequence encodes CASRDSPRLNTEAFF. The whole variable domain, filled in from reference TRBV19 and TRBJ1-1, reads DGGITQSPKYLFRKEGQNVTLSCEQNLNHDAMYWYRQDPGQGLRLIYYSQIVNDFQKGDIAEGYSVSREKKESFPLTVTSAQKNPTAFYLCASRDSPRLNTEAFFGQGTRLTVV.